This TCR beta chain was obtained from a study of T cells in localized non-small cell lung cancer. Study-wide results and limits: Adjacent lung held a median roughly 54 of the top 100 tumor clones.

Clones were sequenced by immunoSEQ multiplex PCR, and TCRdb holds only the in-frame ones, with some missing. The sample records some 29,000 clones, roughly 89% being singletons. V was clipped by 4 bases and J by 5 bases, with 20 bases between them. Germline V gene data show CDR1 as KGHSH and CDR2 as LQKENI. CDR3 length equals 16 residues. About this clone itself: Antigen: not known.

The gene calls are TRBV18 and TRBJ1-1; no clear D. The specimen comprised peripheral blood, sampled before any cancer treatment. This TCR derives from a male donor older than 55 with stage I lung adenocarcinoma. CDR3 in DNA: TGTGCCAGCTCACTACGATCGGGCCCAACGGAGACTGAAGCTTTCTTT. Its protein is CASSLRSGPTETEAFF.